This T cell receptor (beta chain) derives from a study of identical twins. Through template switching, a universal primer site was introduced, and the cDNA contained unique molecular identifiers. TCRdb passed the 5' RACE reads through MiXCR, listing each CDR3 protein once. The sample consists of 450,000 to 600,000 distinct CDR3 sequences, more than 20% of them appearing once. This clonotype was seen just once. What it recognizes is unknown. Every sampled donor was Caucasian and healthy. Trimming pared 5 bases from V and 1 base from J, leaving 17 bases between. CDR3 length equals 16 residues. Germline assignment: CDR1 SNHLY and CDR2 FYNNEI. Overall study findings and caveats: The study based its conclusions on cross-sectional statistical analysis and did not follow the same donors.

This sample also appeared in a second study, on yellow fever vaccine responses in identical twins.

The source of this sequence is a woman aged 18-35 years in good health. Sequenced input: CD4+ T cells sorted from blood. V is TRBV2 and J is TRBJ2-5, with TRBD1 as a possible D gene (6 bases). CDR3 residues: CASSMSRGGLQETQYF. CDR3 bases: TGTGCCAGCAGTATGTCCAGAGGGGGTCTCCAAGAGACCCAGTACTTC.